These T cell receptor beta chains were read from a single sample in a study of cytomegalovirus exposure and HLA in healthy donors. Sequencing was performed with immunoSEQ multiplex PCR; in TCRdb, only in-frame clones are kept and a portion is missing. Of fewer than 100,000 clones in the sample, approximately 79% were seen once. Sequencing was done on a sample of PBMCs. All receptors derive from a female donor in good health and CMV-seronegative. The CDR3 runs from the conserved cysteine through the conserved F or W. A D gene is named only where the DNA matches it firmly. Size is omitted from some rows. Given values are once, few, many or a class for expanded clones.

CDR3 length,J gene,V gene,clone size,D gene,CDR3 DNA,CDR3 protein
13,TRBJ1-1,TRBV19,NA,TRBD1,TGTGCCACTACGGACAGGTGGGCCACTGAAGCTTTCTTT,CATTDRWATEAFF
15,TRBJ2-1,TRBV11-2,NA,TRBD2,TGTGCCAGCAGCCCCTCGTTTAGCGGGAGAGCGGAGCAGTTCTTC,CASSPSFSGRAEQFF
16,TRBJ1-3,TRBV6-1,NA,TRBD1,TGTGCCAGCAGTGACCCCAGGGACAGTACTGGAAACACCATATATTTT,CASSDPRDSTGNTIYF
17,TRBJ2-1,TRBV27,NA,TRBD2,TGTGCCAGCAGTTTTCGACTAGCGGGAGGGAGGCTGGATGAGCAGTTCTTC,CASSFRLAGGRLDEQFF
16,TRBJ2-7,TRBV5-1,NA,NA,TGCGCCAGCAGCCCCAGTCTTCCGGGGAGCTCCTACGAGCAGTACTTC,CASSPSLPGSSYEQYF
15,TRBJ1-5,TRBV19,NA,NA,TGTGCCAGTAGTCCAGGGTTAGGTCCGAATCAGCCCCAGCATTTT,CASSPGLGPNQPQHF
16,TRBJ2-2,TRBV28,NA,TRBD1,TGTGCCAGCAGTCCCGCGGGACAGGGGTGGGCCGGGGAGCTGTTTTTT,CASSPAGQGWAGELFF
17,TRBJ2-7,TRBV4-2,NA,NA,TGTGCCAGCAGCCAAGATCTCCGGGTTGAGCGGACGTGGGAGCAGTACTTC,CASSQDLRVERTWEQYF
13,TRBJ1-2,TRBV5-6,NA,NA,TGTGCCAGCAGCTTGGCAAATAACTATGGCTACACCTTC,CASSLANNYGYTF
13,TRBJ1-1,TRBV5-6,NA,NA,TGTGCCAGCAGCCGGATAGGAGGCACTGAAGCTTTCTTT,CASSRIGGTEAFF
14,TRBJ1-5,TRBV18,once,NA,TGTGCCAGCTCGGCGCAGGTTAGCAATCAGCCCCAGCATTTT,CASSAQVSNQPQHF
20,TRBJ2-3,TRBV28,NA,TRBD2,TGTGCCAGCAGTTTACGACGGGGACTAGCGGGGGTAAAAGGCACAGATACGCAGTATTTT,CASSLRRGLAGVKGTDTQYF
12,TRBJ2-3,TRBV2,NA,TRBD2,TGTGCCGGGACTAGCGACACAGATACGCAGTATTTT,CAGTSDTDTQYF
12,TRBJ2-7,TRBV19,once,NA,TGTGCCAGCACCGGGAACCCCTACGAGCAGTACTTC,CASTGNPYEQYF
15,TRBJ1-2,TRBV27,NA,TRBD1,TGTGCCAGCAGCCACACGACAGGGGAGTACTATGGCTACACCTTC,CASSHTTGEYYGYTF
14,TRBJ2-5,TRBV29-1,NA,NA,TGCAGCGTTGAAGAGGGGATAGCGATAGGGACCCAGTACTTC,CSVEEGIAIGTQYF
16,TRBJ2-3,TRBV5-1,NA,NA,TGCGCCAGCAGCTCCGGACTGGAAACTAGCACAGATACGCAGTATTTT,CASSSGLETSTDTQYF
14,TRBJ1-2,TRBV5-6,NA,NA,TGTGCCAGCAGCTTGGGTCAAACCACCGGGGGCTACACCTTC,CASSLGQTTGGYTF
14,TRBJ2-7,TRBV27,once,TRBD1,TGTGCCAGCAGACGTGGACAGGGGGGATACGAGCAGTACTTC,CASRRGQGGYEQYF
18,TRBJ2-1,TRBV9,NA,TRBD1,TGTGCCAGCAGCTCCCCGGCGACAGGGTTCAGGTTCTACAATGAGCAGTTCTTC,CASSSPATGFRFYNEQFF
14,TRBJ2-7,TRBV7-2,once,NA,TGTGCCAGCAGCTTAACGCCAGACTCCTACGAGCAGTACTTC,CASSLTPDSYEQYF
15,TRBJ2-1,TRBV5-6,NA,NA,TGTGCCAGCAGGGATACAGGGATTCCAAATGGCGAGCAGTTCTTC,CASRDTGIPNGEQFF
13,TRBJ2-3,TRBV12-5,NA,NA,TGTGCTAGTGGTCCCTCAGGGACAGATACGCAGTATTTT,CASGPSGTDTQYF
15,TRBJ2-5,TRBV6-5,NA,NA,TGTGCCAGCAGTTATTCAGGCCCTAACTCGGAGACCCAGTACTTC,CASSYSGPNSETQYF
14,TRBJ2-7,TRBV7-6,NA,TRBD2,TGTGCCAGCAGCTTAGAGGAGGGAGGGAACGAGCAGTACTTC,CASSLEEGGNEQYF
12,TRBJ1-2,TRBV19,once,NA,TGTGCCAGTAGGACAGGTTCCTATGGCTACACCTTC,CASRTGSYGYTF
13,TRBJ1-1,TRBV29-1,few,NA,TGCAGCGTTGGAGTAGGGAGAGACACTGAAGCTTTCTTT,CSVGVGRDTEAFF